Here is one TCR beta chain with its context. The antigen is undetermined. In this CDR3 the conserved last residue, phenylalanine or tryptophan, is missing, so a read error is likely. The data are from a study of T cells in Graves' hyperthyroidism and ophthalmopathy. Whole-study findings and limits: Among thyroid clonotypes expanded above 0.001, most also appeared in blood.

Amplified TCR beta CDR3 regions came from RNA transcripts. HTBI primers were employed in a first-round RT-PCR of the TCR CDR3. TCRdb redid the calling of the multiplex PCR reads with MiXCR, one entry per CDR3 protein. The sample has roughly 280,000 distinct CDR3 sequences; over 15% are singletons. The CDR3 is 16 amino acids. The germline V gene encodes CDR1 SGDLS and CDR2 YYNGEE. V trimming: 1 base; J trimming: 1 base; junction bases outside the gene matches: 6. The study based diagnoses on clinical symptoms, serum thyroxine and TRAb, thyroid ultrasound and orbital computed tomography. The sequence was obtained from a woman aged 55-69 years with Graves' ophthalmopathy. The chain employs TRBV9 and TRBJ2-7; TRBD1 aligns across 9 bases. The material sequenced was blood. Here the CDR3 reads CASSVSAGTGSYEQYL. CDR3 DNA: TGTGCCAGCAGCGTATCCGCAGGGACAGGGTCCTACGAGCAGTACCTC.